The 4 T cell receptor beta chains reported below all come from one sample, sequenced in a study of blood T cell repertoires in COVID-19. Only in-frame clones appear in the TCRdb table, and some are missing; sequencing was by immunoSEQ multiplex PCR. The sample contains 350,000 or so clones, roughly 87% of which appear only once. The sequenced sample was PBMCs or T cells enriched from blood (not recorded which). The origin of the receptors is a woman in her thirties who had recovered from COVID-19.

The rearrangement links TRBV5-1 to TRBJ1-1; possibly TRBD1 for D (6 bases). Per the germline V gene, CDR1 is SGHRS and CDR2 is YFSETQ. The CDR3 extends over 14 amino acids. V lost 3 bases, J lost 1 base, and 10 bases lay in between. The CDR3 spells CASSWDTRNTEAFF. The CDR3 coding sequence is TGCGCCAGCAGCTGGGACACACGGAACACTGAAGCTTTCTTT. The variable domain in full, completed from reference TRBV5-1 and TRBJ1-1, reads KAGVTQTPRYLIKTRGQQVTLSCSPISGHRSVSWYQQTPGQGLQFLFEYFSETQRNKGNFPGRFSGRQFSNSRSEMNVSTLELGDSALYLCASSWDTRNTEAFFGQGTRLTVV.

The rearrangement joins TRBV3-1 (or the pseudogene TRBV3-2) to TRBJ2-7; TRBD1 might be the D (7 bases). The germline V gene encodes CDR1 LGHDT and CDR2 YNNKEL (reference sequence). Between the trimmed V and J ends, which lost 6 bases and 3 bases, there was a span of 12 bases. This CDR3 spans 13 amino acids. The CDR3 loop is CASRRQGGYEQYF. The CDR3 DNA reads TGTGCCAGCAGACGGCAGGGGGGCTACGAGCAGTACTTC.

The gene calls are TRBV27 and TRBJ2-2; D is ambiguous. This CDR3 is 13 amino acids long. In germline, CDR1 is MNHEY, CDR2 SMNVEV (reference sequence). V was cut by 5 bases and J by 4 bases, with 8 bases left in between. CDR3 nucleotide sequence: TGTGCCAGCAGTCTCTCTAGCACCGGGGAGCTGTTTTTT. Amino acids: CASSLSSTGELFF.

The chain employs TRBV14 and TRBJ1-1, with D possibly being TRBD1 (5 bases). Germline V gene data show CDR1 as SGHDN and CDR2 as FVKESK. Trimming pared 5 bases from V and 3 bases from J, leaving 19 bases between. This CDR3 spans 16 amino acids. The CDR3 reads CASSRRQRPRDTEAFF. The CDR3 nucleotides read TGTGCCAGCAGCAGGAGACAGCGCCCAAGGGACACTGAAGCTTTCTTT. Looking up the rest from reference TRBV14 and TRBJ1-1 gives the full variable domain: EAGVTQFPSHSVIEKGQTVTLRCDPISGHDNLYWYRRVMGKEIKFLLHFVKESKQDESGMPNNRFLAERTGGTYSTLKVQPAELEDSGVYFCASSRRQRPRDTEAFFGQGTRLTVV.